This T cell receptor (beta chain) is from a study of post-analysis software for immune sequencing data. On this clonotype itself: Its target is unknown.

Study-wide findings and caveats: Significantly decreased normalized Chao1 diversity was recorded for multiple sclerosis patients relative to controls.

Each TCR beta cDNA library carried unique molecular identifiers. TCRdb recomputed calls from the PCR reads with MiXCR, one row per CDR3 protein. The sample has about 770,000 distinct CDR3 sequences, 46% seen once; the top ten hold roughly 4.4%. Sequencing used blood. This clonotype originated in a girl between 5 and 17 years old with multiple sclerosis.

CDR3 region: CASSVNVGLGEETQYF. The CDR3, as DNA: TGTGCCAGCAGCGTCAATGTGGGACTAGGGGAGGAGACCCAGTACTTC. The chain employs TRBV9 and TRBJ2-5; 8 positions agree with TRBD2. The V segment lost 2 bases and the J segment 5 bases; nucleotides outside the gene matches: 11. The germline V gene has CDR1 SGDLS and CDR2 YYNGEE. This CDR3 is 16 amino acids long.